This T cell receptor (beta chain) was captured by sequencing in a study of CD4 T cells in relation to SARS-CoV-2 and coronaviruses. Trimming cost V 2 bases and J 2 bases, with 9 bases left between them. Germline V gene sequence: CDR1 MDHEN, CDR2 SYDVKM. This CDR3 has 14 amino acids. The unexposed donors gave CD4+ T cells in about 2010-2019, prior to COVID-19. Libraries were prepared by immunoSEQ multiplex PCR; TCRdb keeps only in-frame clonotypes and omits some of them. The repertoire has about 70,000 clones, around 87% of them found once; the top ten carry 1.6%. This clonotype originated in a human donor in good health. Material for sequencing was memory CD4+ T cells from PBMCs. The rearrangement uses TRBV28 and TRBJ1-2, with D perhaps matching TRBD1 (5 bases). CDR3 nucleotides: TGTGCCAGCAGTTTACAGGGTAGCAACTATGGCTACACCTTC. Protein: CASSLQGSNYGYTF.